The 19 T cell receptor beta chains below were found in one sample sequenced in a study of CD8 T cells in ankylosing spondylitis. Study results and caveats: For ankylosing spondylitis blood, a TCR beta motif of 7 to 9 highly homologous variants appeared characteristic.

TCRdb independently ran MiXCR on the 5' RACE reads; one entry per CDR3 protein. Of about 500,000 distinct CDR3 sequences listed, approximately 5.3% are singletons. These TCRs are of unknown antigen specificity. Sequenced input: blood, either unsorted or a sorted T cell fraction (not recorded which). The receptors here all came from a male donor with ankylosing spondylitis.

This chain links TRBV15 with TRBJ1-5; a weak D match, TRBD1 (6 bases). V shed 5 bases and J shed 3 bases, with 14 bases lying between them. The CDR3 is 15 residues long. Per the germline V gene, CDR1 is LNHNV and CDR2 is YYDKDF (reference sequence). CDR3 in amino acids: CATSPMRGFNQPQHF. The CDR3 DNA reads as TGTGCCACCAGCCCCATGAGGGGGTTCAATCAGCCCCAGCATTTT.

The chain uses TRBV5-1 and TRBJ2-1, with 7 bases aligning to TRBD1. The germline CDR1 and CDR2 sequences are SGHRS and YFSETQ. CDR3 length: 14 amino acids. J gave up 6 bases and V 7 bases, and 10 bases lay outside the gene matches. The CDR3 region has the DNA TGCGCCAGCGCGACAGGGCTAATAGGCAATGAGCAGTTCTTC. Translation gives CASATGLIGNEQFF.

This chain joins TRBV27 and TRBJ2-7, with 13 positions matching TRBD2. This CDR3 comprises 15 residues. V shed 5 bases and J 5 bases; nucleotides not matched to a gene: 6. Germline-derived CDR1 and CDR2 are MNHEY and SMNVEV (reference sequence). The CDR3 loop is CASSKLAGGGDEQYF. The DNA for the CDR3 is TGTGCCAGCAGTAAACTAGCGGGAGGGGGAGACGAGCAGTACTTC.

As to this clonotype: Since no conserved phenylalanine or tryptophan closes the CDR3, a read error is the likely cause. The chain uses TRBV18 and TRBJ2-2; D remains ambiguous. Germline CDR1 reads KGHSH; CDR2 reads LQKENI. The CDR3 sequence is 14 residues long. V was trimmed by 3 bases and J by 4 bases, leaving 9 bases between them. CDR3: CASSPPLGTGELFI. The CDR3 nucleotides read TGTGCCAGCTCACCCCCATTGGGCACCGGGGAGCTGTTTATT.

J is TRBJ2-3 and V is TRBV5-1; the D is unclear. The germline V gene encodes CDR1 SGHRS and CDR2 YFSETQ. Trimming removed 0 bases at V and 3 bases at J, with 11 bases between. This CDR3 comprises 15 residues. CDR3 sequence: CASSLGFGETDTQYF. The CDR3 DNA sequence: TGCGCCAGCAGCTTGGGATTTGGGGAAACAGATACGCAGTATTTT.

In this sample, this clonotype turned up many times. Written as DNA, the CDR3 is TGTGCCAGCAGTGTACAGCTACCGAACTATGGCTACACCTTC. Protein sequence: CASSVQLPNYGYTF. The chain has TRBV6-2 or TRBV6-3 and TRBJ1-2, with D unclear. Trimming stripped 5 bases from V and 2 bases from J, with 12 bases between. This CDR3 has 14 amino acids. CDR1 MNHEY and CDR2 SVGEGT come from the germline V gene.

This clonotype was counted many times. V usage is TRBV7-9 and J usage is TRBJ1-1; maybe TRBD1 (6 bases). Trimming left V 0 bases short and J 7 bases short, with 12 bases between. Germline lookup yields CDR1 SEHNR and CDR2 FQNEAQ (reference sequence). The CDR3 contains 14 residues. The CDR3 DNA is TGTGCCAGCAGCTTAGCAGGGGGAAAGAGTGAAGCTTTCTTT. Amino acid sequence: CASSLAGGKSEAFF.

V and J are TRBV20-1 and TRBJ2-1, with D maybe TRBD1 (6 bases). Trimming removed 3 bases from V and 4 bases from J, with 19 bases in between. The CDR3 spans 16 residues. Looked up from germline, CDR1 is DFQATT and CDR2 is SNEGSKA (reference sequence). The CDR3 is CSARVLKPGEYNEQFF. The CDR3 DNA sequence: TGCAGTGCTAGGGTCCTCAAGCCAGGGGAGTACAATGAGCAGTTCTTC.

This clonotype has ten or more counts. The J gene is TRBJ2-2, the V gene TRBV6-5; 11 bases agree with TRBD2. V lost 4 bases and J lost 7; bases outside the gene matches: 5. The CDR3 is made up of 15 amino acids. CDR1 and CDR2 from the germline V gene are MNHEY and SVGAGI. This CDR3 is CASSLAGGLSGELFF. The CDR3 coding sequence is TGTGCCAGCAGTTTAGCGGGAGGGCTCAGCGGGGAGCTGTTTTTT.

This clonotype was recorded a few times. The chain recombines TRBV28 with TRBJ1-3; D ambiguous. The CDR3 consists of 15 residues. Germline lookup yields CDR1 MDHEN and CDR2 SYDVKM. V was trimmed by 7 bases and J by 0 bases, leaving 13 bases between them. CDR3 sequence: CASINTRSSGNTIYF. CDR3 nucleotides: TGTGCCAGCATCAATACGCGCTCCTCTGGAAACACCATATATTTT. Using reference TRBV28 and TRBJ1-3 for the parts outside the CDR3, the full variable domain is DVKVTQSSRYLVKRTGEKVFLECVQDMDHENMFWYRQDPGLGLRLIYFSYDVKMKEKGDIPEGYSVSREKKERFSLILESASTNQTSMYLCASINTRSSGNTIYFGEGSWLTVV.

The rearrangement joins TRBV6-6 to TRBJ2-2, with 7 bases identical to TRBD1. J lost 7 bases, V lost 0 bases, and 8 bases had no gene match. The germline CDR1 and CDR2 sequences are MNHNY and SVGAGI (reference sequence). The CDR3 totals 16 residues. The CDR3, as DNA: TGTGCCAGCAGTTACTCCATGAGGGGGCGCCACGGGGAGCTGTTTTTT. Translation gives CASSYSMRGRHGELFF.

This clonotype has at least ten counts. The chain carries TRBV24-1 and TRBJ2-3, with 10 bases aligning to TRBD2. CDR3 length: 17 residues. Germline values: CDR1 KGHDR, CDR2 SFDVKD. V gave up 1 base and J gave up 3 bases; unmatched junction bases: 6. The CDR3, as DNA: TGTGCCACCAGTGATTTTCGGGGAGCGGGAGGGACAGATACGCAGTATTTT. Translation gives CATSDFRGAGGTDTQYF.

This clonotype appeared many times. This chain uses TRBV5-1 with TRBJ2-3, with a possible D match to TRBD1 (5 bases). Germline V gene lookup returns CDR1 SGHRS and CDR2 YFSETQ. With 3 bases removed from V and 1 base from J, the gap between germline ends came to 9 bases. The CDR3 runs 14 residues. In nucleotides, the CDR3 is TGCGCCAGCAGCTATCAACAGGGCACAGATACGCAGTATTTT. Translated, it gives CASSYQQGTDTQYF.

This clonotype showed up many times. V gene TRBV4-2 combines with J gene TRBJ1-5; D is unresolved. V shed 2 bases and J shed 0 bases, with 8 bases lying between them. CDR3 length equals 15 residues. Germline loops: CDR1 LGHNA, CDR2 YNFKEQ. The CDR3 DNA reads as TGTGCCAGCAGCCAAAATGAAGGTAGCAATCAGCCCCAGCATTTT. This encodes CASSQNEGSNQPQHF.

This clonotype was detected ten times or more. The V call is TRBV20-1, the J call TRBJ2-7; D remains ambiguous. The CDR3 consists of 14 residues. Germline V gives CDR1 DFQATT, CDR2 SNEGSKA (reference sequence). Between the trimmed V and J ends, which lost 0 bases and 4 bases, there was a span of 13 bases. The CDR3 coding sequence is TGCAGTGCTAGAGATCTCGCCTTCACTTACGAGCAGTACTTC. Its protein product is CSARDLAFTYEQYF.

This clonotype has at least ten counts. The rearrangement links TRBV5-1 to TRBJ2-5; a weak D match, TRBD2 (6 bases). Deletions cut 3 bases from V and 5 bases from J, with 14 bases between. The germline V gene encodes CDR1 SGHRS and CDR2 YFSETQ. The CDR3 totals 14 residues. CDR3 coding DNA: TGCGCCAGCAGCTCGACGGGGGTGGTGGAGACCCAGTACTTC. Amino acids: CASSSTGVVETQYF.

This clonotype was recorded many times. CDR3 nucleotides: TGCAGTGCCCCCGGCCGGGGTAACGGCGAGCAGTACTTC. Its protein is CSAPGRGNGEQYF. The chain links TRBV20-1 to TRBJ2-7; perhaps TRBD2 as D (5 bases). Trimming removed 6 bases at V and 6 bases at J, with 18 bases between. The CDR3 is made up of 13 amino acids. CDR1 is DFQATT, CDR2 SNEGSKA, per germline (reference sequence).

The rearrangement links TRBV7-9 to TRBJ1-1, with D unresolved. The V gene lost 6 bases and the J gene lost 5 bases, with 13 bases spanning the gap. The CDR3 loop spans 13 amino acids. CDR1 is SEHNR and CDR2 is FQNEAQ in the germline V gene (reference sequence). This CDR3 is CASSTSIWTEAFF. CDR3 DNA: TGTGCCAGCAGTACCTCAATTTGGACTGAAGCTTTCTTT.

This clonotype was seen at least ten times. CDR3 in amino acids: CASSFGREQGYTF. The CDR3 DNA is TGTGCCAGCAGTTTTGGACGGGAACAAGGCTACACCTTC. The chain couples TRBV12-3 or TRBV12-4 to TRBJ1-2; D is uncertain. Deletions cut 3 bases from V and 8 bases from J, with 13 bases between. There are 13 residues in the CDR3.